The 21 T cell receptor beta chains below all came from one sample that was sequenced in a study of T-cell reconstitution after alpha-beta-depleted transplantation in children. Unique molecular identifiers tagged the TCRbeta library. TCRdb fed the PCR reads into MiXCR, producing one record per CDR3 protein. The sample holds about 610,000 distinct CDR3 sequences, approximately 10% seen once. Material: PBMCs from the stem cell graft donor, obtained from the stem cell graft. Receptor source: a human donor who donated a stem cell graft to a child with acute myeloid leukemia.

In this sample, this clonotype turned up a few times. The V and J genes are TRBV6-1 and TRBJ2-3; tentatively, D is TRBD2 (6 bases). Looked up from germline, CDR1 is MNHNS and CDR2 is SASEGT. The V end was cut by 8 bases, the J end by 6 bases, with 18 bases between. The CDR3 covers 14 residues. CDR3 loop: CASADSGMLDTQYF. In DNA form, the CDR3 reads TGTGCCAGCGCCGATAGCGGAATGCTGGATACGCAGTATTTT.

The rearrangement uses TRBV12-3 or TRBV12-4 and TRBJ2-3; D gene unclear. The V and J ends lost 5 bases and 2 bases respectively, with 5 bases between them. The CDR3 consists of 12 residues. As DNA, the CDR3 is TGTGCCAGCAGTACCCACACAGATACGCAGTATTTT. Translation: CASSTHTDTQYF.

As to this clonotype: A much larger clone lies one base from this, so it may be a read error. The chain has TRBV20-1 and TRBJ2-7; D may be TRBD1 (6 bases). Germline V gene sequence: CDR1 DFQATT, CDR2 SNEGSKA (reference sequence). The CDR3 covers 15 residues. The CDR3 DNA is TGCTGTGCTAGAGATTCTAGAGGGGGTACCTACGAGCAGTACTTC. Protein sequence: CCARDSRGGTYEQYF.

The chain recombines TRBV6-6 with TRBJ2-2; D gene unclear. Trimming took 0 bases from V and 5 from J, leaving 4 bases between them. Germline values: CDR1 MNHNY, CDR2 SVGAGI (reference sequence). The CDR3 is 13 residues long. CDR3 coding DNA: TGTGCCAGCAGTTACTCACAGACCGGGGAGCTGTTTTTT. Translated, it gives CASSYSQTGELFF.

The V gene is TRBV29-1, the J gene TRBJ2-7; the D gene could be TRBD1 or TRBD2 (5 bases each). Trimming took off 3 bases at V and 8 bases at J, with 11 bases between the two ends. The V gene's germline CDR1 is SQVTM and CDR2 ANQGSEA. The CDR3 totals 11 residues. In DNA form, the CDR3 reads TGCAGCGTTGACGGTTGGGGACAGCAGTACTTC. Protein: CSVDGWGQQYF.

In this sample, this clonotype turned up many times. The genes are TRBV10-3 and TRBJ2-1; D call uncertain. Trimming removed 3 bases from V and 0 bases from J, with 6 bases in between. Germline V gene data show CDR1 as ENHRY and CDR2 as SYGVKD. This CDR3 spans 14 amino acids. In DNA form, the CDR3 reads TGTGCCATCAGTGAAGCTCCCTCCTACAATGAGCAGTTCTTC. Its translation: CAISEAPSYNEQFF.

This clonotype was picked up a small number of times. The chain carries TRBV28 and TRBJ2-7; TRBD2 aligns across 7 bases. The V and J ends lost 3 bases and 2 bases, in that order; junction bases with no gene match: 10. CDR3 length: 16 amino acids. Germline V gene data show CDR1 as MDHEN and CDR2 as SYDVKM. The CDR3 nucleotides read TGTGCCAGCAGTTTCCTAATGAGTGGGAGGGCCTACGAGCAGTACTTC. The encoded protein is CASSFLMSGRAYEQYF.

This clonotype was seen a handful of times. The chain recombines TRBV7-2 with TRBJ2-1; 12 nucleotides agree with TRBD2. Per the germline V gene, CDR1 is SGHTA and CDR2 is FQGNSA. V gave up 4 bases and J gave up 12 bases; unmatched junction bases: 13. The CDR3 is 16 residues long. DNA for the CDR3: TGTGCCAGCAGCTCTGGACTAGCGGGAAGATGGGGCTGGCAGTTCTTC. Its protein product is CASSSGLAGRWGWQFF. The full variable domain, rest sourced from reference TRBV7-2 and TRBJ2-1, is GAGVSQSPSNKVTEKGKDVELRCDPISGHTALYWYRQSLGQGLEFLIYFQGNSAPDKSGLPSDRFSAERTGGSVSTLTIQRTQQEDSAVYLCASSSGLAGRWGWQFFGPGTRLTVL.

This clonotype was recorded at least ten times. The chain has TRBV28 and TRBJ1-2; D is uncertain. This CDR3 is 12 amino acids long. Germline CDR1 and CDR2: MDHEN and SYDVKM. V dropped 3 bases and J dropped 2 bases, with 4 bases sitting between them. The CDR3 spells CASSFRNYGYTF. The CDR3 bases are TGTGCCAGCAGTTTCAGAAACTATGGCTACACCTTC.

The sample holds a few counts of this clonotype. This chain links TRBV11-3 with TRBJ2-1, with TRBD2 identical over 13 bases. The CDR3 runs 20 residues. Per the germline V gene, CDR1 is SGHNT and CDR2 is YENEEA. V shed 8 bases and J 8 bases; nucleotides not matched to a gene: 24. CDR3 region: CASRGGEPEGLAGPRDEQFF. The CDR3 bases are TGTGCCAGCCGAGGGGGAGAGCCGGAGGGACTAGCGGGACCCAGGGATGAGCAGTTCTTC.

The table lists this clonotype with a few counts. This chain joins TRBV20-1 and TRBJ2-1; 14 nucleotides match TRBD2. Germline V gene data show CDR1 as DFQATT and CDR2 as SNEGSKA (reference sequence). V lost 6 bases, J lost 2 bases, and 21 bases stayed unmatched. This CDR3 is 21 amino acids long. The CDR3 loop is CSAVGDKGTSGRVTTYNEQFF. As DNA, the CDR3 is TGCAGTGCCGTGGGAGACAAAGGGACTAGCGGGAGAGTTACCACCTACAATGAGCAGTTCTTC.

The J gene is TRBJ2-5, the V gene TRBV29-1; D not certain. Trimming shortened V by 8 bases and J by 2 bases, and 15 bases separated the two germline ends. CDR3 length: 13 amino acids. CDR1 and CDR2 (germline): SQVTM, ANQGSEA. The CDR3 bases are TGCAGCTCGTTCCTTCACAGACAAGAGACCCAGTACTTC. Its protein product is CSSFLHRQETQYF.

In its sample, this clonotype was seen a few times. The chain is built from TRBV6-2 or TRBV6-3 and TRBJ2-7; 9 nucleotides align to TRBD1. Germline V CDR1 and CDR2: MNHEY, SVGEGT. V gave up 6 bases and J gave up 7 bases; unmatched junction bases: 19. The CDR3 covers 17 residues. The CDR3 here is CASREQGAAAPIREQYF. CDR3 nucleotides: TGTGCCAGCAGGGAACAGGGGGCGGCGGCCCCAATTAGAGAGCAGTACTTC.

This clonotype was counted between two and nine times. This chain uses TRBV28 with TRBJ2-7, with 9 nucleotides matching TRBD1. Germline-derived CDR1 and CDR2 are MDHEN and SYDVKM. This CDR3 comprises 13 residues. V dropped 6 bases and J dropped 6; count of bases not matched to a gene: 6. The CDR3 spells CASSGTGWSEQYF. The DNA of the CDR3 is TGTGCCAGCAGCGGGACAGGGTGGTCCGAGCAGTACTTC.

The V gene is TRBV28, the J gene TRBJ2-1; D not certain. The germline V and J ends were trimmed by 4 bases and 9 bases, with 4 bases remaining between them. Germline CDR1 reads MDHEN; CDR2 reads SYDVKM. This CDR3 comprises 10 residues. CDR3 sequence reads: CASSSGEQFF. The CDR3 coding sequence is TGTGCCAGCAGTTCGGGTGAGCAGTTCTTC.

The CDR3 protein is CATGAGLGGNEQFF. CDR3 sequence (DNA): TGTGCCACAGGGGCAGGGTTAGGGGGAAATGAGCAGTTCTTC. The chain is built from TRBV6-2 or TRBV6-3 and TRBJ2-1; possible D gene TRBD1, 6 bases. Germline CDR1 reads MNHEY; CDR2 reads SVGEGT. The V end was cut by 10 bases, the J end by 7 bases, with 20 bases between. CDR3 size: 14 residues.

This clonotype occurred many times. The chain links TRBV29-1 to TRBJ2-6; the D is unclear. CDR1 SQVTM and CDR2 ANQGSEA come from the germline V gene. Trimming shortened V by 2 bases and J by 1 base, and 3 bases separated the two germline ends. This CDR3 has 13 amino acids. The CDR3 DNA is TGCAGCGTTGAAAGTTCTGGGGCCAACGTCCTGACTTTC. It encodes CSVESSGANVLTF.

This clonotype has only a few counts. This chain joins TRBV12-3 or TRBV12-4 and TRBJ2-3, with 11 bases fitting TRBD2. Germline trimming cut 5 bases from V and 9 bases from J; bases unmatched to any gene: 10. The CDR3 spans 15 residues. The CDR3 loop is CASSPLGSGRATQYF. For the CDR3, the DNA is TGTGCCAGCAGTCCTCTCGGTAGCGGGAGGGCAACGCAGTATTTT.

This clonotype was recorded many times. The chain joins TRBV5-1 to TRBJ2-3, with D tentatively TRBD2 (6 bases). Trimming pared 4 bases from V and 6 bases from J, leaving 12 bases between. This CDR3 is built from 13 residues. Germline CDR1 SGHRS, CDR2 YFSETQ. This CDR3 is CASSLLGRDTQYF. The CDR3 DNA reads as TGCGCCAGCAGCCTCCTAGGGAGGGATACGCAGTATTTT.

J is TRBJ2-7 and V is TRBV4-3; 7 nucleotides align to TRBD1. The CDR3 loop spans 14 amino acids. V trimming: 3 bases; J trimming: 3 bases; junction bases outside the gene matches: 5. Germline V gene lookup returns CDR1 LGHNA and CDR2 YSLEER. The CDR3 reads CASSQGQMGYEQYF. CDR3 bases: TGCGCCAGCAGCCAGGGACAGATGGGCTACGAGCAGTACTTC.

This chain joins TRBV9 and TRBJ2-1; D is uncertain. Germline V CDR1 and CDR2: SGDLS, YYNGEE. V was shortened by 10 bases and J by 0 bases, with 17 bases between the two germline ends. The CDR3 has 15 residues. CDR3 DNA sequence: TGTGCCCCCTCACTAAGGGAAAGCTCCTACAATGAGCAGTTCTTC. Protein sequence: CAPSLRESSYNEQFF.